One and the same sample provided the 21 T cell receptor beta chains below, sequenced in a study of cytomegalovirus exposure and HLA in healthy donors. Here immunoSEQ multiplex PCR was the method, and the copy in TCRdb shows in-frame clones only, minus some. The data show about 250,000 clones, roughly 84% seen once. The sample consisted of PBMCs. These receptors were obtained from a young man in good health and CMV-seropositive.

V gene TRBV6-1 combines with J gene TRBJ2-7; the D is unclear. The ends were cut back, 0 bases at V and 1 base at J, with 13 bases in the middle. The CDR3 has 16 amino acids. Germline CDR1 MNHNS, CDR2 SASEGT. The DNA for the CDR3 is TGTGCCAGCAGTGAAGCGGTAGCCTCCTTGTCCTACGAGCAGTACTTC. Protein sequence: CASSEAVASLSYEQYF.

The rearrangement links TRBV15 to TRBJ2-7; 10 bases line up with TRBD1. CDR1 and CDR2 from the germline V gene are LNHNV and YYDKDF (reference sequence). The V segment lost 2 bases and the J segment 0 bases; nucleotides outside the gene matches: 4. The CDR3 runs 16 residues. This CDR3 reads CATSRSGQGTSYEQYF. Written as DNA, the CDR3 is TGTGCCACCAGCAGATCGGGACAGGGGACCTCCTACGAGCAGTACTTC.

This sequence joins TRBV7-2 and TRBJ1-2; tentative D call: TRBD1 (5 bases). Trimming shortened V by 1 base and J by 4 bases, and 7 bases separated the two germline ends. Germline V gene lookup returns CDR1 SGHTA and CDR2 FQGNSA. The CDR3 runs 13 residues. CDR3 sequence: CASSLGDGYGYTF. The CDR3 DNA sequence: TGTGCCAGCAGCTTAGGGGACGGCTATGGCTACACCTTC.

V usage is TRBV6-1 and J usage is TRBJ2-7; TRBD1 aligns across 9 bases. Germline V gene lookup returns CDR1 MNHNS and CDR2 SASEGT. The V and J ends lost 8 bases and 7 bases, in that order; junction bases with no gene match: 15. This CDR3 has 15 amino acids. CDR3 nucleotides: TGTGCCAGCCACAGACCGGGACAGGGTCTGGGGGAGCAGTACTTC. Its translation: CASHRPGQGLGEQYF.

The genes are TRBV19 and TRBJ1-1, with 10 bases identical to TRBD1. Trimming took 7 bases from V and 3 from J; bases not matched to a gene: 8. The CDR3 is 15 residues long. The germline gives CDR1 LNHDA, CDR2 SQIVND (reference sequence). The CDR3 bases are TGTGCCAGTACCCGAACCGGGACAGGGGACACTGAAGCTTTCTTT. It encodes CASTRTGTGDTEAFF.

The chain links TRBV2 to TRBJ2-5, with D possibly being TRBD2 (6 bases). The CDR3 has 15 amino acids. CDR1 is SNHLY and CDR2 is FYNNEI in the germline V gene. The V end lost 0 bases, the J end lost 2 bases, and 10 bases lay between the germline ends. CDR3 nucleotides: TGTGCCAGCAGTGAAGCTCCCGGGGGTCAAGAGACCCAGTACTTC. Residues: CASSEAPGGQETQYF.

The CDR3 region is CATLLAELSYEQYF. The CDR3, as DNA: TGCGCCACTCTGCTAGCGGAACTCTCCTACGAGCAGTACTTC. The chain recombines TRBV10-2 with TRBJ2-7; 7 bases map to TRBD2. Germline values: CDR1 WSHSY, CDR2 SAAADI. This CDR3 spans 14 amino acids. The V and J ends lost 10 bases and 0 bases, in that order; junction bases with no gene match: 9.

The rearrangement joins TRBV15 to TRBJ2-7; D not resolved. The CDR3 consists of 16 residues. V was pared by 0 bases and J by 5 bases, with 17 bases between. Germline CDR1 and CDR2: LNHNV and YYDKDF (reference sequence). DNA for the CDR3: TGTGCCACCAGCAGAGATGAGTCTAGGGTAGATGACGAGCAGTACTTC. It yields the protein CATSRDESRVDDEQYF.

The chain has TRBV28 and TRBJ2-7; no firm D call. The V end was cut by 3 bases, the J end by 0 bases, with 9 bases between. The CDR3 loop spans 14 amino acids. The germline gives CDR1 MDHEN, CDR2 SYDVKM. The CDR3 protein is CASSFLRSSYEQYF. The CDR3 DNA reads TGTGCCAGCAGTTTCTTAAGGAGCTCCTACGAGCAGTACTTC.

The chain combines TRBV19 with TRBJ1-2; 8 nucleotides match TRBD1. This CDR3 region has 15 residues. V trimming: 1 base; J trimming: 8 bases; junction bases outside the gene matches: 9. The germline gives CDR1 LNHDA, CDR2 SQIVND (reference sequence). For the CDR3, the DNA is TGTGCCAGTAGTATAGTCCCAGGACAGGGACGGGGCTACACCTTC. This codes for CASSIVPGQGRGYTF.

V usage is TRBV7-9 and J usage is TRBJ1-3; D gene unclear. V lost 2 bases to trimming and J lost 3 bases, with 2 bases between them. This CDR3 has 12 amino acids. CDR1 and CDR2 from the germline V gene are SEHNR and FQNEAQ (reference sequence). The CDR3 DNA sequence: TGTGCCAGCAGCTTAAATGGAAACACCATATATTTT. Translating gives CASSLNGNTIYF.

V and J are TRBV4-1 and TRBJ1-4; perhaps TRBD1 as D (5 bases). Deletions cut 5 bases from V and 6 bases from J, with 19 bases between. Per germline, CDR1 MGHRA and CDR2 YSYEKL. CDR3 length: 16 residues. The CDR3: CASSAAKGRSDEKLFF. CDR3 bases: TGCGCCAGCAGCGCGGCCAAGGGGAGGTCAGATGAAAAACTGTTTTTT.

V is TRBV18 and J is TRBJ2-1; 9 bases map to TRBD2. Germline V gene sequence: CDR1 KGHSH, CDR2 LQKENI. The V gene end was trimmed by 3 bases and the J gene end by 9 bases; junction bases not matched to a gene: 9. CDR3 length equals 15 residues. CDR3 in DNA: TGTGCCAGCTCACCGATAGCGGGAGTTTCCAGTGAGCAGTTCTTC. It codes for CASSPIAGVSSEQFF.

This clone was recorded only once. The DNA for the CDR3 is TGTGCCAGCAGCAGGGGACGGATGCAAGAGACCCAGTACTTC. It yields the protein CASSRGRMQETQYF. The chain has TRBV7-8 and TRBJ2-5; D may correspond to TRBD1 or TRBD2 (5 bases each). The CDR3 is made up of 14 amino acids. V was shortened by 5 bases and J by 2 bases, with 12 bases between the two germline ends. Looked up from germline, CDR1 is SGHVS and CDR2 is FQNEAQ.

This clone was recorded only once. V is TRBV5-1 and J is TRBJ1-2, with D hard to call. The CDR3 contains 14 residues. Germline CDR1 and CDR2: SGHRS and YFSETQ. V lost 4 bases and J 5 bases, leaving 15 bases between the germline ends. The CDR3 sequence: CASSPNEGRYGYTF. DNA for the CDR3: TGCGCCAGCAGCCCTAATGAGGGCCGTTATGGCTACACCTTC.

The J gene is TRBJ1-5, the V gene TRBV5-6; 9 bases are a match to TRBD1. The CDR3 is 14 residues long. The V gene end was trimmed by 3 bases and the J gene end by 5 bases; junction bases not matched to a gene: 3. The germline V gene has CDR1 SGHDT and CDR2 YYEEEE. The CDR3 protein is CASSWTGEDQPQHF. In nucleotides, the CDR3 is TGTGCCAGCAGCTGGACAGGGGAGGATCAGCCCCAGCATTTT.

This chain uses TRBV10-3 with TRBJ2-1, with D maybe TRBD2 (6 bases). This CDR3 has 15 amino acids. Germline V lookup: CDR1 ENHRY, CDR2 SYGVKD. V was clipped by 4 bases and J by 0 bases, with 10 bases between them. CDR3 sequence: CAISAGTSSYNEQFF. The CDR3 DNA is TGTGCCATCAGTGCCGGGACTTCCTCCTACAATGAGCAGTTCTTC.

This rearrangement joins TRBV14 to TRBJ2-7; TRBD2 agrees at 7 bases. This CDR3 is built from 13 residues. The trim removed 1 base at V and 3 bases at J, leaving 0 bases unmatched. Germline V gene data show CDR1 as SGHDN and CDR2 as FVKESK. The CDR3 here is CASSQAGGYEQYF. The CDR3 coding sequence is TGTGCCAGCAGCCAAGCGGGGGGCTACGAGCAGTACTTC.

This chain joins TRBV6-5 and TRBJ1-1, with unresolved D. Trimming stripped 8 bases from V and 3 bases from J, with 13 bases between. CDR3 length equals 13 residues. CDR1 and CDR2 (germline): MNHEY, SVGAGI. CDR3 DNA sequence: TGTGCCAGCGCCTTTGTTGGCGACACTGAAGCTTTCTTT. Protein sequence: CASAFVGDTEAFF.

In DNA form, the CDR3 reads TGTGCCAGCAGCATCACAGGGACCGATCAGCCCCAGCATTTT. Encoded protein: CASSITGTDQPQHF. This chain links TRBV6-1 with TRBJ1-5; D is perhaps TRBD1 (6 bases). This CDR3 has 14 residues. Per germline, CDR1 MNHNS and CDR2 SASEGT. Trimming left V 6 bases short and J 5 bases short, with 14 bases between.

This clone has only a few counts. The J gene is TRBJ2-1, the V gene TRBV5-1; D remains unclear. The germline CDR1 and CDR2 sequences are SGHRS and YFSETQ. CDR3 size: 13 residues. Trimming shortened V by 0 bases and J by 8 bases, and 9 bases separated the two germline ends. CDR3 sequence (DNA): TGCGCCAGCAGCTTGGGGCAGATGGATGAGCAGTTCTTC. Protein sequence: CASSLGQMDEQFF.